The rows below give T cell receptor beta chains drawn from one sample of a study of T-cell memory formation after mild COVID-19. One entry per CDR3 protein results from TCRdb running MiXCR on the 5' RACE reads. The sample yields about 350,000 distinct CDR3 sequences, 12% to 15% seen once. Sequencing input: PBMCs or a T cell subset sorted from them (not recorded which). These receptors were collected from a man aged 18 to 29 who had mild COVID-19 (a few samples of this study predate the infection). Cell type and time point are not known. CDR3s include the opening cysteine and the closing phenylalanine or tryptophan. The order of the fields is V gene, D gene, J gene, clone size, CDR3 DNA, CDR3 protein. The D gene is left open where the match is weak. Only part of the rows carry a size: once, few, many, or a class if the clone is expanded.

V gene: TRBV11-2; D gene: -; J gene: TRBJ2-2; clone size: many; CDR3 DNA: TGCGCCAGCAGCCTAGGGACGGCGAACACCGGGGAGCTGTTTTTT; CDR3 protein: CASSLGTANTGELFF
V gene: TRBV10-3; D gene: TRBD2; J gene: TRBJ2-7; clone size: -; CDR3 DNA: TGTGCCATCAGCCGTAGCGGGGGGGTCCCCTACGAGCAGTACTTC; CDR3 protein: CAISRSGGVPYEQYF
V gene: TRBV9; D gene: -; J gene: TRBJ2-5; clone size: many; CDR3 DNA: TGTGCCAGCAGTGAAACCGGGGTTCAAGAGACCCAGTACTTC; CDR3 protein: CASSETGVQETQYF
V gene: TRBV4-3; D gene: TRBD1; J gene: TRBJ1-2; clone size: -; CDR3 DNA: TGCGCCAGCAGCCAAGAGGGACAGGGGAGTTATGGCTACACCTTC; CDR3 protein: CASSQEGQGSYGYTF
V gene: TRBV7-6; D gene: TRBD1; J gene: TRBJ1-1; clone size: many; CDR3 DNA: TGTGCCAGCAGCGCCGGACAGGGGGACACTGAAGCTTTCTTT; CDR3 protein: CASSAGQGDTEAFF
V gene: TRBV7-9; D gene: TRBD2; J gene: TRBJ2-7; clone size: -; CDR3 DNA: TGTGCCAGCAGCCGGGGACTAGCGTACTACGAGCAGTACTTC; CDR3 protein: CASSRGLAYYEQYF
V gene: TRBV11-2; D gene: -; J gene: TRBJ1-2; clone size: many; CDR3 DNA: TGTGCCAGCAGCTTTGCCGGGGACAATGGCTACACCTTC; CDR3 protein: CASSFAGDNGYTF
V gene: TRBV4-3; D gene: -; J gene: TRBJ2-3; clone size: -; CDR3 DNA: TGCGCCAGCAGCCAAGCAACAACTGGGCCCGGGCAGTATTTT; CDR3 protein: CASSQATTGPGQYF
V gene: TRBV5-6; D gene: -; J gene: TRBJ2-5; clone size: -; CDR3 DNA: TGTGCCAGCAGCTTTTCCGGGGCGGAGACCCAGTACTTC; CDR3 protein: CASSFSGAETQYF
V gene: TRBV6-5; D gene: -; J gene: TRBJ1-6; clone size: few; CDR3 DNA: TGTGCCAGCAGTACCCCACACTCCGGTAATTCACCCCTCCACTTT; CDR3 protein: CASSTPHSGNSPLHF
V gene: TRBV7-9; D gene: TRBD2; J gene: TRBJ2-5; clone size: many; CDR3 DNA: TGTGCCAGCAGTTTGTTCGGGGGGGGGCAAGAGACCCAGTACTTC; CDR3 protein: CASSLFGGGQETQYF
V gene: TRBV6-2/TRBV6-3; D gene: -; J gene: TRBJ1-5; clone size: few; CDR3 DNA: TGTGCCAGCAGTTCCGGGTACGGGACTTTTAGCAATCAGCCCCAGCATTTT; CDR3 protein: CASSSGYGTFSNQPQHF
V gene: TRBV20-1; D gene: -; J gene: TRBJ2-6; clone size: few; CDR3 DNA: TGCAGTGCTAGAGGTCCTGGGGCCAACGTCCTGACTTTC; CDR3 protein: CSARGPGANVLTF
V gene: TRBV4-2; D gene: -; J gene: TRBJ2-1; clone size: -; CDR3 DNA: TGTGCCAGCAGCCAAGAGCGGAGTCAAACGGGGGAGCAGTTCTTC; CDR3 protein: CASSQERSQTGEQFF
V gene: TRBV27; D gene: -; J gene: TRBJ2-2; clone size: many; CDR3 DNA: TGTGCCAGCAGTCTCCGTCGGTTTAGCCGGCAGGGGAGAAATTCCGGGGAGCTGTTTTTT; CDR3 protein: CASSLRRFSRQGRNSGELFF
V gene: TRBV4-3; D gene: TRBD1; J gene: TRBJ2-5; clone size: few; CDR3 DNA: TGCGCCAGCAGCCTTCGGACAGGGCCCTTAGAGACCCAGTACTTC; CDR3 protein: CASSLRTGPLETQYF
V gene: TRBV28; D gene: -; J gene: TRBJ2-5; clone size: few; CDR3 DNA: TGTGCGATACTAAGTTCAGGGACCCAGTACTTC; CDR3 protein: CAILSSGTQYF
V gene: TRBV30; D gene: -; J gene: TRBJ2-3; clone size: -; CDR3 DNA: TGTGCCTGGAGATCATATACGCAGTATTTT; CDR3 protein: CAWRSYTQYF